Below, 22 T cell receptor beta chains from the same sample are listed, as sequenced in a study of OX40 agonist ivuxolimab in advanced cancers. Assay: immunoSEQ multiplex PCR; the TCRdb copy retains only in-frame clones and omits some. This table has over 55,000 clones, over 75% appearing once. The sample in question was CD4+ or CD8+ T cells sorted from blood, obtained in a trial of the OX40 agonist ivuxolimab. The receptors stem from an adult with an advanced solid tumor such as melanoma, head and neck, liver or kidney cancer.

J is TRBJ1-2 and V is TRBV7-9; TRBD1 might be the D (6 bases). V lost 5 bases to trimming and J lost 4 bases, with 11 bases between them. CDR1 is SEHNR, CDR2 FQNEAQ, per germline (reference sequence). This CDR3 comprises 13 residues. CDR3 amino acids: CASSETGLYGYTF. CDR3 DNA: TGTGCCAGCAGCGAAACAGGGCTCTATGGCTACACCTTC. The complete variable domain, with remaining parts taken from reference TRBV7-9 and TRBJ1-2, reads DTGVSQNPRHKITKRGQNVTFRCDPISEHNRLYWYRQTLGQGPEFLTYFQNEAQLEKSRLLSDRFSAERPKGSFSTLEIQRTEQGDSAMYLCASSETGLYGYTFGSGTRLTVV.

V gene TRBV14 combines with J gene TRBJ1-2; no definite D call. Germline V gene lookup returns CDR1 SGHDN and CDR2 FVKESK. Trimming removed 0 bases from V and 8 bases from J, with 10 bases in between. This CDR3 spans 13 amino acids. This chain's CDR3 is CASSQDLRRGYTF. The CDR3 nucleotides read TGTGCCAGCAGCCAAGATCTTAGGAGGGGCTACACCTTC.

This clone was seen a few times. The rearrangement joins TRBV2 to TRBJ1-2; D gene ambiguous. V was pared by 6 bases and J by 2 bases, with 13 bases between. The germline CDR1 and CDR2 sequences are SNHLY and FYNNEI. The CDR3 length is 14 residues. CDR3: CASSARMGNYGYTF. For the CDR3, the DNA is TGTGCCAGCAGCGCCCGTATGGGGAACTATGGCTACACCTTC. The full variable domain, with the rest looked up from reference TRBV2 and TRBJ1-2, is EPEVTQTPSHQVTQMGQEVILRCVPISNHLYFYWYRQILGQKVEFLVSFYNNEISEKSEIFDDQFSVERPDGSNFTLKIRSTKLEDSAMYFCASSARMGNYGYTFGSGTRLTVV.

V gene TRBV7-2 combines with J gene TRBJ2-1, with D uncertain. V was cut by 1 base and J by 7 bases, with 5 bases left in between. Germline V gene sequence: CDR1 SGHTA, CDR2 FQGNSA. The CDR3 totals 12 residues. CDR3 DNA: TGTGCCAGCAGCTTAGATAGGAATGAGCAGTTCTTC. This translates into CASSLDRNEQFF.

This clone was picked up one time. V usage is TRBV28 and J usage is TRBJ2-1; D not resolved. The CDR3 is made up of 16 amino acids. V lost 7 bases to trimming and J lost 2 bases, with 18 bases between them. The germline CDR1 and CDR2 sequences are MDHEN and SYDVKM. This CDR3 reads CASTPLLGYPYNEQFF. The DNA of the CDR3 is TGTGCCAGCACTCCCCTGCTGGGCTACCCCTACAATGAGCAGTTCTTC. The full variable domain, rest sourced from reference TRBV28 and TRBJ2-1, is DVKVTQSSRYLVKRTGEKVFLECVQDMDHENMFWYRQDPGLGLRLIYFSYDVKMKEKGDIPEGYSVSREKKERFSLILESASTNQTSMYLCASTPLLGYPYNEQFFGPGTRLTVL.

Only one count was recorded for this clone. The rearrangement joins TRBV7-2 to TRBJ2-5; 15 nucleotides line up with TRBD2. The CDR3 sequence is 18 residues long. Germline CDR1 SGHTA, CDR2 FQGNSA. The V and J ends lost 5 bases and 5 bases, in that order; junction bases with no gene match: 12. CDR3 amino acids: CASSPGLAGGPLGETQYF. CDR3 nucleotides: TGTGCCAGCAGCCCCGGACTAGCGGGAGGGCCCCTGGGGGAGACCCAGTACTTC.

The chain joins TRBV2 to TRBJ2-5, with TRBD1 matching 9 bases. The CDR3 is made up of 14 amino acids. Germline CDR1 and CDR2: SNHLY and FYNNEI. J was trimmed by 4 bases and V by 7 bases; bases with no gene match: 7. The CDR3 DNA sequence: TGTGCCAGCACCGAAAACAGGGGGCGAGAGACCCAGTACTTC. This sequence encodes CASTENRGRETQYF. Looking up the rest from reference TRBV2 and TRBJ2-5 gives the full variable domain: EPEVTQTPSHQVTQMGQEVILRCVPISNHLYFYWYRQILGQKVEFLVSFYNNEISEKSEIFDDQFSVERPDGSNFTLKIRSTKLEDSAMYFCASTENRGRETQYFGPGTRLLVL.

This rearrangement joins TRBV11-1 to TRBJ2-3; the match to TRBD2 covers 10 bases. V lost 3 bases, J lost 6 bases, and 6 bases stayed unmatched. Germline loops: CDR1 SGHAT, CDR2 FQDESV (reference sequence). The CDR3 spans 15 residues. The CDR3 coding sequence is TGTGCCAGCAGCTTCGAGCGGGGGGGCCGGGATACGCAGTATTTT. Its translation: CASSFERGGRDTQYF. Looking up the rest from reference TRBV11-1 and TRBJ2-3 gives the full variable domain: EAEVAQSPRYKITEKSQAVAFWCDPISGHATLYWYRQILGQGPELLVQFQDESVVDDSQLPKDRFSAERLKGVDSTLKIQPAELGDSAMYLCASSFERGGRDTQYFGPGTRLTVL.

This chain joins TRBV9 and TRBJ1-5, with 9 positions matching TRBD1. Per the germline V gene, CDR1 is SGDLS and CDR2 is YYNGEE. The CDR3 runs 15 residues. The V and J ends lost 5 bases and 2 bases, in that order; junction bases with no gene match: 5. DNA of the CDR3: TGTGCCAGCAGTGAACAGGGGGCGGGCAATCAGCCCCAGCATTTT. This translates into CASSEQGAGNQPQHF.

The chain combines TRBV7-2 with TRBJ2-3; D remains ambiguous. Germline V gives CDR1 SGHTA, CDR2 FQGNSA. V was trimmed by 5 bases and J by 4 bases, leaving 13 bases between them. The CDR3 totals 14 residues. CDR3 in DNA: TGTGCCAGCAGCGAGCCCAGAGTCCCAGATACGCAGTATTTT. Translation gives CASSEPRVPDTQYF.

This clone came up a few times. This rearrangement joins TRBV7-2 to TRBJ2-5; no clear D gene. V lost 4 bases and J 4 bases, leaving 13 bases between the germline ends. The CDR3 is made up of 14 amino acids. Germline CDR1 reads SGHTA; CDR2 reads FQGNSA. CDR3: CASSSRGGVETQYF. Here the CDR3 DNA reads TGTGCCAGCAGCTCTAGAGGTGGGGTAGAGACCCAGTACTTC.

The chain has TRBV9 and TRBJ2-3, with a weak D call TRBD1 (5 bases). Germline V gene data show CDR1 as SGDLS and CDR2 as YYNGEE. Trimming removed 5 bases from V and 1 base from J, with 14 bases in between. The CDR3 contains 15 residues. The CDR3 reads CASSNGAIRTDTQYF. The CDR3 bases are TGTGCCAGCAGTAATGGGGCAATCCGCACAGATACGCAGTATTTT.

The rearrangement links TRBV4-3 to TRBJ2-7, with TRBD2 matching over 7 bases. The CDR3 contains 15 residues. Trimming removed 1 base from V and 2 bases from J; junction bases left unmatched: 5. The germline V gene has CDR1 LGHNA and CDR2 YSLEER. In DNA form, the CDR3 reads TGCGCCAGCAGCCAAGTTGGGGGAGGGCCCTACGAGCAGTACTTC. Its protein is CASSQVGGGPYEQYF.

The V gene is TRBV7-2, the J gene TRBJ2-7; the D is unclear. V was pared by 1 base and J by 5 bases, with 3 bases between. This CDR3 is built from 11 residues. CDR1 and CDR2 from the germline V gene are SGHTA and FQGNSA. CDR3 sequence: CASSLVHEQYF. CDR3 coding DNA: TGTGCCAGCAGCTTAGTGCACGAGCAGTACTTC. Complete variable domain (other parts from reference TRBV7-2 and TRBJ2-7): GAGVSQSPSNKVTEKGKDVELRCDPISGHTALYWYRQSLGQGLEFLIYFQGNSAPDKSGLPSDRFSAERTGGSVSTLTIQRTQQEDSAVYLCASSLVHEQYFGPGTRLTVT.

This rearrangement joins TRBV28 to TRBJ1-2, with 7 bases fitting TRBD1. The CDR3 is 18 amino acids. The J segment lost 7 bases and the V segment lost 7 bases, leaving 24 bases of the junction unmatched. CDR1 and CDR2 (germline): MDHEN, SYDVKM. In DNA, the CDR3 is TGTGCCAGCAATGGTAATGGTTTCGGGACAGTACTTTCGAGTGGCTACACCTTC. It specifies CASNGNGFGTVLSSGYTF.

The chain joins TRBV7-2 to TRBJ2-6; TRBD2 might be the D (5 bases). The germline V and J ends were trimmed by 1 base and 0 bases, with 16 bases remaining between them. The CDR3 extends over 19 amino acids. Germline lookup yields CDR1 SGHTA and CDR2 FQGNSA. CDR3: CASSLEGLSTHSGANVLTF. CDR3 in DNA: TGTGCCAGCAGCTTAGAAGGACTTTCTACACACTCTGGGGCCAACGTCCTGACTTTC.

The CDR3 reads CASSRDRVGETQYF. DNA for the CDR3: TGTGCCAGCAGTCGCGACAGGGTTGGAGAGACCCAGTACTTC. The V gene is TRBV6-6, the J gene TRBJ2-5, with 7 bases that match TRBD1. CDR3 length: 14 residues. Germline V gene data show CDR1 as MNHNY and CDR2 as SVGAGI (reference sequence). V was clipped by 5 bases and J by 4 bases; unmatched bases: 7.

This chain connects TRBV14 to TRBJ2-2, with no clear D. V was shortened by 4 bases and J by 1 base, with 13 bases between the two germline ends. There are 16 residues in the CDR3. Germline-derived CDR1 and CDR2 are SGHDN and FVKESK. CDR3 in DNA: TGTGCCAGCAGCCTGTTATTACCACGGAACACCGGGGAGCTGTTTTTT. It encodes CASSLLLPRNTGELFF. The full variable domain, its missing parts supplied by reference TRBV14 and TRBJ2-2, is EAGVTQFPSHSVIEKGQTVTLRCDPISGHDNLYWYRRVMGKEIKFLLHFVKESKQDESGMPNNRFLAERTGGTYSTLKVQPAELEDSGVYFCASSLLLPRNTGELFFGEGSRLTVL.

This chain uses TRBV19 with TRBJ2-2; D tentatively fits TRBD1 or TRBD2 (6 bases each). Trimming took off 3 bases at V and 6 bases at J, with 17 bases between the two ends. The CDR3 runs to 16 residues. CDR1 is LNHDA and CDR2 is SQIVND in the germline V gene (reference sequence). Here the CDR3 reads CASSIGGDIGAGELFF. The CDR3 DNA is TGTGCCAGTAGTATTGGCGGGGACATCGGGGCCGGGGAGCTGTTTTTT.

This clone is a singleton in its sample. The chain recombines TRBV9 with TRBJ2-3; D not resolved. This CDR3 is built from 15 residues. Between the trimmed V and J ends, which lost 4 bases and 0 bases, there was a span of 12 bases. Germline values: CDR1 SGDLS, CDR2 YYNGEE. CDR3 loop: CASSPYIASTDTQYF. The CDR3 DNA sequence: TGTGCCAGCAGCCCTTACATCGCTAGCACAGATACGCAGTATTTT. The full variable domain, rest sourced from reference TRBV9 and TRBJ2-3, is DSGVTQTPKHLITATGQRVTLRCSPRSGDLSVYWYQQSLDQGLQFLIQYYNGEERAKGNILERFSAQQFPDLHSELNLSSLELGDSALYFCASSPYIASTDTQYFGPGTRLTVL.

CDR3: CASSSRLAGGIGELFF. CDR3 coding DNA: TGTGCCAGCAGCTCCCGCCTAGCGGGAGGTATCGGGGAGCTGTTTTTT. This chain joins TRBV7-3 and TRBJ2-2; TRBD2 matches 11 bases. The CDR3 contains 16 residues. Germline lookup yields CDR1 SGHTA and CDR2 FQGTGA. With V trimmed by 4 bases and J by 7 bases, 8 bases remained unmatched.

This chain links TRBV4-1 with TRBJ1-2; TRBD1 matches at 11 bases. V shed 4 bases and J 3 bases; nucleotides not matched to a gene: 13. The CDR3 sequence is 18 residues long. Looked up from germline, CDR1 is MGHRA and CDR2 is YSYEKL. CDR3 DNA sequence: TGCGCCAGCAGCCTAGCCGGGACAGGGGGTTCTGCTTACTATGGCTACACCTTC. Protein sequence: CASSLAGTGGSAYYGYTF.